This TCR beta chain was observed in a study of cytomegalovirus exposure and HLA in healthy donors. PCR was performed using 60 Vbeta and 13 Jbeta primers. Here immunoSEQ multiplex PCR was the method, and the copy in TCRdb shows in-frame clones only, minus some. This table holds approximately 160,000 clones, just over 75% found once. General study findings and limits: A later analysis showed that HLA-associated TCR beta chains had undergone more clonal expansion than equally common others. According to an earlier analysis, most TCR beta V segments yielded productive rearrangements about 87% or about 30% of the time.

In the case of this clone: Its specificity is not known.

The V gene's germline CDR1 is SGHAT and CDR2 FQNNGV. The V gene end was trimmed by 3 bases and the J gene end by 6 bases; junction bases not matched to a gene: 9. The CDR3 consists of 17 residues. The TCR comes from a woman aged 40 to 50 in good health and CMV-seronegative. The source material was PBMCs. The chain joins TRBV11-2 to TRBJ2-1, with TRBD2 identical over 12 bases. The CDR3 here is CASSFSRTSGILNEQFF. CDR3 sequence (DNA): TGTGCCAGCAGCTTCTCCCGGACTAGCGGGATACTCAATGAGCAGTTCTTC.